Listed below are T cell receptor beta chains from one sample, sequenced in a study of T cell changes during pregnancy in multiple sclerosis. Profiling relied on immunoSEQ multiplex PCR, and the TCRdb table lists in-frame clones only, not all of them. The sample has over 35,000 clones, roughly 93% seen once. This specimen consisted of CD8+ T cells from peripheral blood mononuclear cells, obtained in the third trimester of pregnancy. These receptors originate from a female donor with multiple sclerosis, enrolled in a pregnancy study. Both conserved end residues are part of each CDR3. A D gene is named only where the DNA matches it firmly. Clone size appears in some rows only: once, few, many, or a class for an expanded clone.

V gene	CDR3 length	D gene	clone size	J gene	CDR3 protein	CDR3 DNA
TRBV6-5	13	NA	NA	TRBJ2-7	CASSYGRLNEQYF	TGTGCCAGCAGTTACGGGAGGCTCAACGAGCAGTACTTC
TRBV6-1	18	TRBD2	NA	TRBJ2-1	CASSEGGLAASSYNEQFF	TGTGCCAGCAGTGAAGGAGGGCTAGCGGCGAGCTCCTACAATGAGCAGTTCTTC
TRBV27	15	TRBD1	NA	TRBJ2-7	CASSSSGTEKYEQYF	TGTGCCAGCAGTTCGTCCGGGACAGAGAAATACGAGCAGTACTTC
TRBV7-8	16	TRBD2	NA	TRBJ2-7	CASSYGTSGNLYEQYF	TGTGCCAGCAGCTATGGGACTAGCGGGAATCTCTACGAGCAGTACTTC
TRBV7-3	15	NA	NA	TRBJ2-3	CASSLGLLSADTQYF	TGTGCCAGCAGCTTAGGTCTACTCTCCGCAGATACGCAGTATTTT
TRBV5-6	17	TRBD1	NA	TRBJ2-2	CASSNPGQGVGGGELFF	TGTGCCAGCAGCAACCCGGGACAGGGCGTAGGAGGCGGGGAGCTGTTTTTT
TRBV28	15	TRBD1	NA	TRBJ2-7	CASSFRTGRDYEQYF	TGTGCCAGCAGTTTCCGGACAGGTCGGGATTACGAGCAGTACTTC
TRBV4-1	13	NA	NA	TRBJ2-3	CASSLKLEDTQYF	TGCGCCAGCAGTCTAAAACTAGAAGATACGCAGTATTTT
TRBV5-6	15	NA	NA	TRBJ2-4	CASSLEGAAKNIQYF	TGTGCCAGCAGCTTAGAGGGAGCGGCCAAAAACATTCAGTACTTC
TRBV16	13	NA	NA	TRBJ1-5	CASSPQGNQPQHF	TGTGCCAGCAGCCCGCAGGGGAATCAGCCCCAGCATTTT
TRBV5-1	12	TRBD1	NA	TRBJ2-7	CASSGQGIEQYF	TGCGCCAGCAGCGGACAGGGAATCGAGCAGTACTTC
TRBV6-4	13	NA	many	TRBJ2-1	CASSDRAEDEQFF	TGTGCCAGCAGTGACCGAGCGGAGGATGAGCAGTTCTTC
TRBV19	15	NA	NA	TRBJ1-5	CASSIGGGVSQPQHF	TGTGCCAGTAGTATTGGTGGAGGGGTGAGTCAGCCCCAGCATTTT
TRBV4-1	14	NA	NA	TRBJ2-7	CASSQDGQSYEQYF	TGCGCCAGCAGCCAAGATGGACAGAGCTACGAGCAGTACTTC
TRBV28	14	NA	NA	TRBJ2-5	CASSLSLGRETQYF	TGTGCCAGCAGTTTGTCACTAGGTAGAGAGACCCAGTACTTC
TRBV11-2	15	TRBD1	NA	TRBJ1-4	CASSLIGTGEEKLFF	TGTGCCAGCAGCTTAATTGGGACAGGGGAAGAAAAACTGTTTTTT
TRBV7-8	17	NA	NA	TRBJ1-5	CASSLASGLQGNQPQHF	TGTGCCAGCAGCTTAGCGAGTGGGCTTCAGGGCAATCAGCCCCAGCATTTT
TRBV9	13	NA	NA	TRBJ1-5	CASSGQADQPQHF	TGTGCCAGCAGCGGACAGGCTGATCAGCCCCAGCATTTT
TRBV5-4	14	NA	NA	TRBJ2-7	CASSLGGIGYEQYF	TGTGCCAGCAGCTTGGGAGGGATCGGCTACGAGCAGTACTTC
TRBV27	14	TRBD1	NA	TRBJ2-3	CASSPGGASDTQYF	TGTGCCAGCAGCCCAGGGGGCGCGTCTGATACGCAGTATTTT
TRBV30	15	TRBD2	once	TRBJ2-3	CAWSSGTSGTDTQYF	TGTGCCTGGAGTTCCGGGACTAGCGGGACAGATACGCAGTATTTT
TRBV4-3	17	NA	NA	TRBJ2-1	CASSQEFKSSGYNEQFF	TGCGCCAGCAGCCAAGAATTTAAATCTTCGGGATACAATGAGCAGTTCTTC
TRBV7-8	14	NA	NA	TRBJ2-7	CASSLRAYPYEQYF	TGTGCCAGCAGCTTGCGGGCATACCCCTACGAGCAGTACTTC
TRBV19	16	TRBD1	NA	TRBJ2-1	CASRLTGTGYYNEQFF	TGTGCCAGTAGGCTAACCGGGACAGGGTATTACAATGAGCAGTTCTTC
TRBV9	15	TRBD1	NA	TRBJ1-1	CASIEYRGENTEAFF	TGTGCCAGCATCGAATACAGGGGGGAGAACACTGAAGCTTTCTTT
TRBV9	14	TRBD1	NA	TRBJ2-5	CASSARQGQETQYF	TGTGCCAGCAGCGCTCGACAGGGCCAAGAGACCCAGTACTTC
TRBV5-5	13	NA	NA	TRBJ1-2	CASSFSSLYGYTF	TGTGCCAGCAGCTTTTCTTCACTCTATGGCTACACCTTC
TRBV15	18	NA	NA	TRBJ1-5	CATSSASWTDYSNQPQHF	TGTGCCACCAGCAGCGCCTCGTGGACAGACTATAGCAATCAGCCCCAGCATTTT